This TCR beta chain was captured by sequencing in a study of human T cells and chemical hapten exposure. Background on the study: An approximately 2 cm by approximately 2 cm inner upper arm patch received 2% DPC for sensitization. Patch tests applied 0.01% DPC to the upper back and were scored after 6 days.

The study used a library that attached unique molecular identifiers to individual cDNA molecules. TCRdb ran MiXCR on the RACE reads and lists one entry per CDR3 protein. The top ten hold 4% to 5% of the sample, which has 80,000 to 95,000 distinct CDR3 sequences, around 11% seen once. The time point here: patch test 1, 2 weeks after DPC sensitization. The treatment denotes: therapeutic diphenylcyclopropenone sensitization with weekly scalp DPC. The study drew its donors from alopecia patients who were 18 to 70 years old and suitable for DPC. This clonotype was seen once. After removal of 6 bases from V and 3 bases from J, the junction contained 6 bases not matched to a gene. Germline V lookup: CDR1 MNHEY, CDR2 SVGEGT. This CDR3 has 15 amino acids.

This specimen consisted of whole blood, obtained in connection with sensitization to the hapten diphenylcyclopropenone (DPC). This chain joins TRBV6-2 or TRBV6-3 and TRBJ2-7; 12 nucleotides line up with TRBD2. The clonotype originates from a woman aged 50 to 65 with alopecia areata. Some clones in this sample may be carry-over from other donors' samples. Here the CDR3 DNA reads TGTGCCAGCAGCCGACTAGCGGGGGAGAACTACGAGCAGTACTTC. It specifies CASSRLAGENYEQYF.